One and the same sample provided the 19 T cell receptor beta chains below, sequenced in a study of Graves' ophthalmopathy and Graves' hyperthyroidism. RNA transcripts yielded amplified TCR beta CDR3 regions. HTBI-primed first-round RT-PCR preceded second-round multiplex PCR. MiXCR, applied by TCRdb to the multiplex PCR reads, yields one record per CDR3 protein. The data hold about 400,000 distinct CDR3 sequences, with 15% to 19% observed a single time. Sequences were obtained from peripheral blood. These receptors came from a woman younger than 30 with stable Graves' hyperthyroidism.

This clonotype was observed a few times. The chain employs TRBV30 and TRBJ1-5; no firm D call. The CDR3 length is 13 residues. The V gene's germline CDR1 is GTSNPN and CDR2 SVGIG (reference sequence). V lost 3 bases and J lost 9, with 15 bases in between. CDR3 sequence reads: CAWRRDRLGPQHF. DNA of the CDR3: TGTGCCTGGAGAAGAGACCGCCTTGGGCCCCAGCATTTT.

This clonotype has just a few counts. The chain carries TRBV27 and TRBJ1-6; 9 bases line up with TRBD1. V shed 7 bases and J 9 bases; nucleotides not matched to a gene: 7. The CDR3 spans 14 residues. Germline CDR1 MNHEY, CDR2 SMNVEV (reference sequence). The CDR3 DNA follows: TGTGCCAGCACCGACGGACAGGGGACTTCACCCCTCCACTTT. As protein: CASTDGQGTSPLHF.

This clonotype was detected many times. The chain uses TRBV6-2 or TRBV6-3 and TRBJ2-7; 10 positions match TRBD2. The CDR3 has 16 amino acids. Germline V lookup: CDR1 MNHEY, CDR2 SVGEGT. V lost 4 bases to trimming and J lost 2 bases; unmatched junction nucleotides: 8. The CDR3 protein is CASSSGTSALPYEQYF. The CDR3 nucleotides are TGTGCCAGCAGTTCCGGGACTAGCGCCCTCCCCTACGAGCAGTACTTC.

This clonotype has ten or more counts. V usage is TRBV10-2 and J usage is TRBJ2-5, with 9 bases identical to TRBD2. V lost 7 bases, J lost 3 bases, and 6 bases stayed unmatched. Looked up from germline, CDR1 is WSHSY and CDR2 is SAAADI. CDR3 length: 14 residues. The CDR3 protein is CASKRRTSEETQYF. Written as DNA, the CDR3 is TGCGCCAGCAAGAGGAGGACTAGCGAAGAGACCCAGTACTTC.

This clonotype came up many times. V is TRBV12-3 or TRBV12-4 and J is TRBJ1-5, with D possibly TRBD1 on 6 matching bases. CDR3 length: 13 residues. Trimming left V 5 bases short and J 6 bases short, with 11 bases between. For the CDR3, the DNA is TGTGCCAGCAGTCCAGGGGCGCCTCAGCCCCAGCATTTT. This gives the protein CASSPGAPQPQHF.

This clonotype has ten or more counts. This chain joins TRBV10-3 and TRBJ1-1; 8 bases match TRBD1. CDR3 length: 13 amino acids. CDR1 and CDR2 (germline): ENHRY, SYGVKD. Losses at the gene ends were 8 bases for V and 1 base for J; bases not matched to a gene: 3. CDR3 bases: TGTGCCATCGACAGGGGAACGAACACTGAAGCTTTCTTT. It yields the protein CAIDRGTNTEAFF.

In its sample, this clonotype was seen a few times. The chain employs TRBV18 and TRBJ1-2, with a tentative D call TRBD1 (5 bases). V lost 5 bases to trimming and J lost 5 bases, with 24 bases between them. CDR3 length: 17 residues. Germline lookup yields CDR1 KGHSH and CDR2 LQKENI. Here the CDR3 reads CASSSFPGQGDRYGYTF. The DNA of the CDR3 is TGTGCCAGCTCATCTTTCCCAGGGCAAGGGGATAGATATGGCTACACCTTC.

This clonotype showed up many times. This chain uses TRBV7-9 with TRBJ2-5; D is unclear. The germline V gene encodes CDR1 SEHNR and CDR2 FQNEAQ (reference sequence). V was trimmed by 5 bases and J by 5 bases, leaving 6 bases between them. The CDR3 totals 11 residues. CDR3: CASSTAETQYF. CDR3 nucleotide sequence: TGTGCCAGCAGCACGGCGGAGACCCAGTACTTC. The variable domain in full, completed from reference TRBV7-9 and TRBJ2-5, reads DTGVSQNPRHKITKRGQNVTFRCDPISEHNRLYWYRQTLGQGPEFLTYFQNEAQLEKSRLLSDRFSAERPKGSFSTLEIQRTEQGDSAMYLCASSTAETQYFGPGTRLLVL.

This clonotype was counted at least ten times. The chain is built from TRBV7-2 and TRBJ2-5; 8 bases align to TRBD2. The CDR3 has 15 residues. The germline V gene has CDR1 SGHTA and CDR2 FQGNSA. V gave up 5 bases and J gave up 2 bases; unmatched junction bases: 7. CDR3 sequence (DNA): TGTGCCAGCAGCGCCGACCGGGGGGGTCAAGAGACCCAGTACTTC. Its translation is CASSADRGGQETQYF.

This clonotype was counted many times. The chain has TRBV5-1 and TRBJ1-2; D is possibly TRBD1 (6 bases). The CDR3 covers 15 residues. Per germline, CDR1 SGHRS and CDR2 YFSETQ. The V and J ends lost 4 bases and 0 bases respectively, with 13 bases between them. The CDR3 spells CASSRGGWANYGYTF. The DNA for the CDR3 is TGCGCCAGCAGCAGAGGGGGGTGGGCTAACTATGGCTACACCTTC.

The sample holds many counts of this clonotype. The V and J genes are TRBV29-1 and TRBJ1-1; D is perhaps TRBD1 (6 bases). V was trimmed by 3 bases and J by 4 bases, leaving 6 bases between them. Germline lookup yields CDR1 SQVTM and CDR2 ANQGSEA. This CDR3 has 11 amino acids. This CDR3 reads CSVETGTEAFF. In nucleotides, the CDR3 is TGCAGCGTTGAGACAGGCACTGAAGCTTTCTTT.

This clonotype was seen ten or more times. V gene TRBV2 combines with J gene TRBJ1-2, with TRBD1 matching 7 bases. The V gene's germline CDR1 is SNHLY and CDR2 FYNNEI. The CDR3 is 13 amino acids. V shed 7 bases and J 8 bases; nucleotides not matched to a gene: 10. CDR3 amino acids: CASTKDRAEGYTF. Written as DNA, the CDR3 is TGTGCCAGCACGAAAGACAGGGCCGAGGGCTACACCTTC. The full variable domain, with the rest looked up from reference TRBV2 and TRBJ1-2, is EPEVTQTPSHQVTQMGQEVILRCVPISNHLYFYWYRQILGQKVEFLVSFYNNEISEKSEIFDDQFSVERPDGSNFTLKIRSTKLEDSAMYFCASTKDRAEGYTFGSGTRLTVV.

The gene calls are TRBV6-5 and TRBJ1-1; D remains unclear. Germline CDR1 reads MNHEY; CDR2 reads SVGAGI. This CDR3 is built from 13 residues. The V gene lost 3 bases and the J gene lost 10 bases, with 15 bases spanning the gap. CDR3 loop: CASSYYPKEPAFF. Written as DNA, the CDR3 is TGTGCCAGCAGTTATTATCCTAAGGAGCCAGCTTTCTTT.

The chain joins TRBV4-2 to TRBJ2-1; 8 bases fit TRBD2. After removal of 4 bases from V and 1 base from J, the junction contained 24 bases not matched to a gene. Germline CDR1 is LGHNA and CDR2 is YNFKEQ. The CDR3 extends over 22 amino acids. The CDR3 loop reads CASSPSPQVAGGILGSYNEQFF. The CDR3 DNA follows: TGTGCCAGCAGCCCGAGCCCCCAGGTTGCGGGGGGCATACTAGGATCCTACAATGAGCAGTTCTTC.

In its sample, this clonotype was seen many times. As DNA, the CDR3 is TGTGCCACCAGTATACAGGGTGATGGCTACACCTTC. Translating it yields CATSIQGDGYTF. The gene calls are TRBV15 and TRBJ1-2, with a tentative D call TRBD1 (6 bases). V was pared by 6 bases and J by 6 bases, with 11 bases between. There are 12 residues in the CDR3. CDR1 and CDR2 (germline): LNHNV, YYDKDF (reference sequence).

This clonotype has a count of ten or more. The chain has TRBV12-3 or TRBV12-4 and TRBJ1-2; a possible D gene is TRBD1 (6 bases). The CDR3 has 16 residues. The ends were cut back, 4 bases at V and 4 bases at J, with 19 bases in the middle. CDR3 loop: CASSSHRVGDGYGYTF. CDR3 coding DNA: TGTGCCAGCAGTTCGCACAGGGTCGGCGATGGCTATGGCTACACCTTC.

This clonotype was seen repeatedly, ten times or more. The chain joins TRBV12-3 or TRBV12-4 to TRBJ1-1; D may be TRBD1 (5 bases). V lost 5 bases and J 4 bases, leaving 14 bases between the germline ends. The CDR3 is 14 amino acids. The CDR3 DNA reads TGTGCCAGCAGTCCGAGTCTGGGGGGCACTGAAGCTTTCTTT. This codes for CASSPSLGGTEAFF.

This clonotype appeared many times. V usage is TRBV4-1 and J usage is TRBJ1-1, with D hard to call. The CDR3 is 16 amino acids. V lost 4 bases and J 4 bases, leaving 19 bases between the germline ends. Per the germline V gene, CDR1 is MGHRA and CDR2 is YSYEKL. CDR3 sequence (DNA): TGCGCCAGCAGCCCGCTTATGGTACCCTCGAGCACTGAAGCTTTCTTT. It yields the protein CASSPLMVPSSTEAFF.

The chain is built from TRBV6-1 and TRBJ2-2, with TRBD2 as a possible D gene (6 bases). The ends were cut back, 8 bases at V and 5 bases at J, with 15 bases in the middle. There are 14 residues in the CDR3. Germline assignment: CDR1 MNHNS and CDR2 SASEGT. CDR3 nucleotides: TGTGCCAGCTCCCCCTCGCGGGATACCGGGGAGCTGTTTTTT. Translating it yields CASSPSRDTGELFF.